Sequencing of this TCR beta chain was carried out in a study of cytomegalovirus exposure and HLA in healthy donors. Study details: The roughly 120 million unique TCR beta sequences, from some 170 million T cells, were found by an earlier analysis. Study results and limitations: Later analysis associated a missense DCLRE1C variant with TCR beta V- and J-gene trimming. An analysis done earlier found most TCR beta V segments productive about 90% or about 30% of the time.

In the case of this clone: As yet, its antigen is unknown.

PCR involved 60 Vbeta and 13 Jbeta primers. The method was immunoSEQ multiplex PCR; TCRdb's version includes in-frame clones alone and lacks a portion of them. Of under 250,000 clones in the sample, approximately 78% are singletons; the top ten hold about 0.47%. Trimming pared 4 bases from V and 11 bases from J, leaving 20 bases between. Germline loops: CDR1 MNHNS, CDR2 SASEGT. The CDR3 consists of 14 residues. The sequenced sample consisted of PBMCs. The origin of this receptor is a boy aged 5-17 years in good health and CMV-seronegative. V and J are TRBV6-1 and TRBJ1-1, with D possibly TRBD1 on 5 matching bases. The CDR3 is CASSGSGGQCKAFF. Written as DNA, the CDR3 is TGTGCCAGCAGTGGGTCGGGGGGTCAATGTAAGGCTTTCTTT.